Described below is a single T cell receptor (beta chain) sequence and its context. This clone appeared a few times. The target of this receptor is not known. Per-base quality was not reported, and no clone a single base away is much larger than it. Collaborating institutions collected whole blood in K2EDTA tubes following their own protocols. For TCRbeta analysis, collaborators shipped samples in one of three forms: frozen whole blood, isolated PBMCs, or DNA extracted from either of those sample types. This entry comes from a study of blood T cell repertoires in COVID-19 (dated by TCRdb to the early 2020s). For the wider study: Samples from collaborators originated in the United States, Italy and Spain and spanned both the acute and convalescent phases of COVID-19. The prospective study material was composed of cDNA or gDNA derived from T cells, B-cell-depleted T cells, or PBMCs. The dataset comprised deeply sampled blood TCRbeta repertoires from subjects exposed to, actively infected with, or recovered from COVID-19. The repertoires were released in a freely available public database intended as a resource for research on the immune response to SARS-CoV-2. The samples were drawn from two sources: the first 160 participants of the ongoing ImmuneRACE study, and fewer than 1,500 subjects contributed by 6 global collaborators. Sample metadata almost always included a de-identified subject ID, COVID-19 status, age in years and sex. Where available, HLA class I and class II types were taken from metadata supplied by the sample provider and were not determined by assay-based typing. Broader findings and caveats from the paper: Clinical and demographic metadata were provided uncurated, with the amount varying by source and participant.

The immunoSEQ Assay, a bias-controlled multiplex PCR, was used to amplify TCRbeta CDR3 regions from genomic DNA. The authors' analysis ran thus. The number of nucleated cells in each sample was estimated by amplification of reference gene primers within the assay. Sequence reads were collapsed and filtered to measure the absolute abundance of every unique TCRbeta CDR3 rearrangement. Productive Simpson clonality was computed per sample as the square root of Simpson's diversity index over productive rearrangements. Held by TCRdb, this immuneACCESS table contains in-frame sequences only and omits some clones. Under half of the omission traces to an unresolved V gene where checked; the cause of the rest is unknown. Clone size and the V and J calls come from that table; the DNA yielded D and trimming. This sample gives 210,000 or so clones in total; more than 85% of them show up just once. Together, the top ten hold over 1.5% of the sample.

The sequenced sample was peripheral blood. The origin of this receptor is a man between 35 and 55 years old with active or convalescent COVID-19.

The CDR3 protein: CASSLVLGAEAFF. At the DNA level, the sequence is TGTGCCAGCAGCTTGGTTTTGGGAGCTGAAGCTTTCTTT. The sequence joins TRBV5-6 to TRBJ1-1, with no D gene named confidently. From the germline V gene, CDR1 is SGHDT and CDR2 is YYEEEE. The CDR3 numbers 13 residues from cysteine through phenylalanine. Of the read, only the CDR3 DNA is kept; its 39 bases are in frame from base 1. Cut back by 0 bases and 6 bases, the V and J ends lie 9 bases apart.